The rows below give T cell receptor beta chains drawn from one sample of a study of T cells in localized non-small cell lung cancer. Using immunoSEQ multiplex PCR, the repertoire was profiled, and TCRdb retains in-frame clones only, with some absent. The sample includes 130,000 or so clones, 89% of them seen just once. The sample was peripheral blood, taken before any cancer treatment. Every receptor here comes from a female donor over 55 with stage I lung adenocarcinoma. CDR3s include the opening cysteine and the closing phenylalanine or tryptophan. D genes are given only for firm matches. The size entry is marked missing in some rows and otherwise reads once, few, many or a size class.

d_call	clone_size	j_call	v_call	cdr3_aa	cdr3_nt
.	.	TRBJ2-7	TRBV5-1	CASSLFRSYEQYF	TGCGCCAGCAGCTTGTTTCGGAGCTACGAGCAGTACTTC
TRBD2	.	TRBJ2-1	TRBV6-7	CASSRGRSGPRGGKQFF	TGTGCCAGCAGCCGAGGGCGTAGCGGCCCCCGGGGGGGGAAGCAGTTCTTC
TRBD2	.	TRBJ2-3	TRBV28	CASSPPRAGGPTDTQYF	TGTGCCAGCAGTCCCCCGAGAGCGGGAGGGCCAACAGATACGCAGTATTTT
.	few	TRBJ1-1	TRBV28	CASTPDGRRGEAFF	TGTGCCAGCACCCCGGACGGGAGAAGGGGTGAAGCTTTCTTT
.	.	TRBJ1-1	TRBV30	CAWSQDSNTEAFF	TGTGCCTGGAGTCAAGACTCGAACACTGAAGCTTTCTTT
.	once	TRBJ2-6	TRBV5-1	CASSFGANVLTF	TGCGCCAGCAGCTTTGGAGCCAACGTCCTGACTTTC
.	.	TRBJ2-1	TRBV28	CASSPSEGSYNEQFF	TGTGCCAGCAGCCCCTCCGAGGGTAGTTACAATGAGCAGTTCTTC
.	.	TRBJ2-7	TRBV5-1	CASSFRHSGYYEQYF	TGCGCCAGCAGCTTCCGACACTCGGGCTACTACGAGCAGTACTTC
TRBD1	.	TRBJ1-5	TRBV28	CASRLWTGDNQPQHF	TGTGCCAGCAGACTTTGGACAGGGGACAATCAGCCCCAGCATTTT
.	.	TRBJ1-5	TRBV5-6	CASSQQGISNQPQHF	TGTGCCAGCAGCCAACAGGGAATTAGCAATCAGCCCCAGCATTTT
TRBD2	.	TRBJ2-1	TRBV18	CASSLLDRRGLAGDNEQFF	TGTGCCAGCTCACTACTTGACCGGCGAGGGCTAGCGGGGGACAATGAGCAGTTCTTC
TRBD2	.	TRBJ2-2	TRBV30	CAWTFGGAGELFF	TGTGCCTGGACCTTCGGGGGGGCCGGGGAGCTGTTTTTT
TRBD1	.	TRBJ2-7	TRBV7-9	CASSLAGTGGIAYEQYF	TGTGCCAGCAGCTTAGCTGGGACAGGGGGGATTGCCTACGAGCAGTACTTC
.	.	TRBJ2-2	TRBV5-1	CASSGGSSTGELFF	TGCGCCAGCAGCGGGGGGAGTAGCACCGGGGAGCTGTTTTTT
TRBD1	.	TRBJ2-7	TRBV5-5	CASSLIHGQGFDEQYF	TGTGCCAGCAGCTTGATCCACGGACAGGGTTTTGACGAGCAGTACTTC
.	.	TRBJ2-7	TRBV6-6	CASSYLLGMGEQYF	TGTGCCAGCAGTTACTTACTAGGGATGGGCGAGCAGTACTTC
.	.	TRBJ2-7	TRBV6-5	CASNEGREQYF	TGTGCCAGCAATGAGGGGCGCGAGCAGTACTTC
.	few	TRBJ1-5	TRBV30	CAWSSGSNQPQHF	TGTGCCTGGAGCTCAGGGAGCAATCAGCCCCAGCATTTT
.	.	TRBJ1-2	TRBV7-9	CASSLVAGNGYTF	TGTGCCAGCAGCTTAGTGGCAGGGAATGGCTACACCTTC
TRBD2	.	TRBJ2-5	TRBV11-2	CASSRSGRAVGETQYF	TGTGCCAGCAGCCGGAGCGGGAGGGCCGTTGGGGAGACCCAGTACTTC
.	.	TRBJ2-3	TRBV27	CASGGDTQYF	TGTGCCAGCGGGGGAGATACGCAGTATTTT
.	.	TRBJ1-5	TRBV28	CASRQGWEPQHF	TGTGCCAGCAGGCAGGGCTGGGAGCCCCAGCATTTT
.	.	TRBJ1-1	TRBV7-3	CASSSTGTSEAFF	TGTGCCAGCAGCTCAACCGGGACGTCTGAAGCTTTCTTT
.	.	TRBJ1-4	TRBV7-3	CASSLAGAPNEKLFF	TGTGCCAGCAGCTTAGCGGGGGCCCCAAATGAAAAACTGTTTTTT
TRBD1	.	TRBJ2-2	TRBV19	CASSPPTGGNTGELFF	TGTGCCAGTAGTCCCCCGACAGGGGGGAACACCGGGGAGCTGTTTTTT
TRBD2	.	TRBJ2-7	TRBV19	CASSVPSGATYEQYF	TGTGCCAGTAGTGTTCCTAGCGGGGCAACCTACGAGCAGTACTTC
TRBD2	.	TRBJ2-1	TRBV7-9	CASSGTSGSNWDEQFF	TGTGCCAGCAGCGGAACTAGCGGGAGTAATTGGGATGAGCAGTTCTTC
.	.	TRBJ2-3	TRBV7-9	CASSVTSGADTQYF	TGTGCCAGCAGCGTCACCTCAGGGGCAGATACGCAGTATTTT
TRBD2	.	TRBJ2-7	TRBV10-3	CAITPGGNYEQYF	TGTGCCATCACCCCGGGGGGGAACTACGAGCAGTACTTC
TRBD2	.	TRBJ2-7	TRBV7-2	CASSPVGSGRFHEQYF	TGTGCCAGCAGCCCCGTTGGGAGCGGGAGATTCCACGAGCAGTACTTC
TRBD1	.	TRBJ2-5	TRBV28	CASSLPQGASETQYF	TGTGCCAGCAGTTTACCCCAGGGGGCGAGCGAGACCCAGTACTTC
.	.	TRBJ2-5	TRBV11-1	CASSVEAGETQYF	TGTGCCAGCAGCGTAGAGGCGGGGGAGACCCAGTACTTC